This T cell receptor beta chain was identified during a study of T cells in Graves' hyperthyroidism and ophthalmopathy. Study conclusions and caveats: Most expanded thyroid clonotypes above 0.001 recurred in blood. From stable hyperthyroidism, ophthalmopathy was set apart by a 13 V-J model.

Amplified TCR beta CDR3 regions came from RNA transcripts. Using the HTBI primer set, a first-round RT-PCR was run on the TCR CDR3. TCRdb fed the multiplex PCR reads into MiXCR, producing one record per CDR3 protein. The sample shows approximately 530,000 distinct CDR3 sequences, just under 20% of them seen only once. For this clonotype: Its antigen is still unknown.

The CDR3 sequence is 14 residues long. The germline V gene encodes CDR1 SGHRS and CDR2 YFSETQ. Trimming cost V 2 bases and J 7 bases, with 16 bases left between them. Ophthalmopathy cases scored 3 or more on the Clinical Activity Score and 4 or more on NOSPECS grade, with duration below 3 months. The PBMCs were taken from roughly 9.3 ml of fresh peripheral blood. Sequencing used blood. This clonotype was obtained from a man between 35 and 55 years old with Graves' ophthalmopathy. The chain carries TRBV5-1 and TRBJ2-7; D is possibly TRBD2 (5 bases). Here the CDR3 reads CASSFVQGSGEQYF. As DNA, the CDR3 is TGCGCCAGCAGCTTCGTCCAAGGGAGCGGAGAGCAGTACTTC.